This section outlines one T cell receptor beta chain sequence together with its context. The data were obtained in a study of control samples from healthy donors and cancer patients. Clones were sequenced by immunoSEQ multiplex PCR, and TCRdb holds only the in-frame ones, with some missing. The table includes over 150,000 clones, around nine tenths detected once. The sequence was obtained from a man aged 30-40 years in good health. Sequenced sample: blood.

This chain's CDR3 is CASSLMGSGPSIGELFF. In DNA, the CDR3 is TGCGCCAGCAGCTTGATGGGTAGCGGGCCCTCAATCGGGGAGCTGTTTTTT. The rearrangement links TRBV5-1 to TRBJ2-2; 7 bases match TRBD2. The germline gives CDR1 SGHRS, CDR2 YFSETQ. The CDR3 loop spans 17 amino acids. Trimming removed 1 base from V and 7 bases from J; junction bases left unmatched: 13.